Presented here are 23 T cell receptor beta chains from one specimen sequenced in a study of T cell changes during pregnancy in multiple sclerosis (dated by TCRdb to about 2019). Receptors were amplified or captured by the immunoSEQ multiplex PCR assay. Drawn from immuneACCESS, this table holds only the in-frame rearrangements with V and J called that TCRdb kept. Clones are partly lost; checked studies trace under half to an unresolved V gene and leave the rest unexplained. Within this sample are about 44,000 clones, with approximately 90% of them counted one time only. The ten largest clonotypes hold 0.7% of the sample. Material: CD4+ T cells from peripheral blood mononuclear cells, obtained before pregnancy. The source of these receptors is a female donor with multiple sclerosis, enrolled in a pregnancy study.

The V call is TRBV29-1, the J call TRBJ2-7; 10 bases are shared with TRBD2. V gave up 4 bases and J gave up 6 bases; unmatched junction bases: 3. Germline V gives CDR1 SQVTM, CDR2 ANQGSEA. CDR3 length equals 12 residues. CDR3 nucleotide sequence: TGCAGCGTTGCTAGCGGGGGAGGCGAGCAGTACTTC. Its translation is CSVASGGGEQYF.

This chain links TRBV18 with TRBJ2-1; weak D call: TRBD2 (7 bases). This CDR3 contains 15 residues. Trimming took off 3 bases at V and 9 bases at J, with 18 bases between the two ends. Germline loops: CDR1 KGHSH, CDR2 LQKENI. The CDR3 region is CASSPSGLGGGEQFF. The CDR3 coding sequence is TGTGCCAGCTCACCGTCAGGACTAGGAGGGGGTGAGCAGTTCTTC.

The V call is TRBV6-1, the J call TRBJ2-3, with 7 bases lining up with TRBD2. Per germline, CDR1 MNHNS and CDR2 SASEGT. The length of the CDR3 is 15 residues. The V gene end was trimmed by 6 bases and the J gene end by 6 bases; junction bases not matched to a gene: 12. The CDR3 region has the DNA TGTGCCAGCAGGAGGGTAGCGGGTCTTACCGATACGCAGTATTTT. Residues: CASRRVAGLTDTQYF.

Turning to this clone: The junction departs from the called germline gene at one end, perhaps through a read error. For the CDR3, the DNA is TGTGCCGTCAGGGGGGGACAGGGCGAGATCGGCTACACCTTC. Translated, it gives CAVRGGQGEIGYTF. The V call is TRBV10-3, the J call TRBJ1-2; 9 bases match TRBD1. This CDR3 has 14 amino acids. Germline CDR1 is ENHRY and CDR2 is SYGVKD.

This chain links TRBV11-1 with TRBJ1-6; the match to TRBD1 covers 8 bases. The CDR3 totals 15 residues. The V and J ends lost 4 bases and 9 bases, in that order; junction bases with no gene match: 8. Germline CDR1 is SGHAT and CDR2 is FQDESV (reference sequence). The CDR3 region has the DNA TGTGCCAGCAGCTCGGGACAGGAAGTTTTTTCACCCCTCCACTTT. Translated, it gives CASSSGQEVFSPLHF. The full variable domain, completed using reference TRBV11-1 and TRBJ1-6, is EAEVAQSPRYKITEKSQAVAFWCDPISGHATLYWYRQILGQGPELLVQFQDESVVDDSQLPKDRFSAERLKGVDSTLKIQPAELGDSAMYLCASSSGQEVFSPLHFGNGTRLTVT.

The V call is TRBV13, the J call TRBJ2-7; 11 positions match TRBD1. Losses at the gene ends were 2 bases for V and 2 bases for J; bases not matched to a gene: 8. CDR1 PRHDT and CDR2 FYEKMQ come from the germline V gene (reference sequence). This CDR3 contains 17 residues. CDR3 region: CASSLSPPGQGAYEQYF. CDR3 nucleotides: TGTGCCAGCAGCTTATCCCCCCCGGGACAGGGGGCCTACGAGCAGTACTTC.

J is TRBJ2-7 and V is TRBV4-3, with 7 bases fitting TRBD1. The J segment lost 1 base and the V segment lost 4 bases, leaving 4 bases of the junction unmatched. The length of the CDR3 is 14 residues. Germline values: CDR1 LGHNA, CDR2 YSLEER. The CDR3 loop reads CASSRVQGSYEQYF. CDR3 coding DNA: TGCGCCAGCAGCCGAGTACAGGGGTCCTACGAGCAGTACTTC.

This rearrangement joins TRBV11-2 to TRBJ2-7; 12 nucleotides align to TRBD1. J gave up 6 bases and V 4 bases, and 10 bases lay outside the gene matches. The CDR3 totals 16 residues. In germline, CDR1 is SGHAT, CDR2 FQNNGV. CDR3 sequence (DNA): TGTGCCAGCAGCTCGAGAACCGGGACAGGGGGCATCGAGCAGTACTTC. Its translation is CASSSRTGTGGIEQYF.

The V gene is TRBV28, the J gene TRBJ1-5; no clear D gene. Looked up from germline, CDR1 is MDHEN and CDR2 is SYDVKM. This CDR3 is 13 amino acids long. V dropped 7 bases and J dropped 9 bases, with 16 bases sitting between them. The chain's CDR3 is CASTRPGIGPQHF. As DNA, the CDR3 is TGTGCCAGCACCAGGCCAGGAATAGGGCCCCAGCATTTT.

In nucleotides, the CDR3 is TGCGCCAGCAGCTCGGGATCCGGACTAGCGGGATCTAACACAGATACGCAGTATTTT. As protein: CASSSGSGLAGSNTDTQYF. The V gene is TRBV5-1, the J gene TRBJ2-3; 12 nucleotides agree with TRBD2. With 3 bases clipped from V and 2 bases from J, the junction kept 13 bases outside the gene matches. This CDR3 has 19 residues. In germline, CDR1 is SGHRS, CDR2 YFSETQ. The full variable domain, its missing parts supplied by reference TRBV5-1 and TRBJ2-3, is KAGVTQTPRYLIKTRGQQVTLSCSPISGHRSVSWYQQTPGQGLQFLFEYFSETQRNKGNFPGRFSGRQFSNSRSEMNVSTLELGDSALYLCASSSGSGLAGSNTDTQYFGPGTRLTVL.

V gene TRBV5-4 combines with J gene TRBJ1-1; tentative D call: TRBD1 (6 bases). Germline V gene lookup returns CDR1 SGHNT and CDR2 YYREEE (reference sequence). The CDR3 runs to 13 residues. V gave up 2 bases and J gave up 4 bases, with 9 bases separating them. The CDR3 spells CASSFGQRTEAFF. The CDR3 DNA sequence: TGTGCCAGCAGCTTCGGACAGCGCACTGAAGCTTTCTTT.

Remarks on this clone: The junction does not match germline at one end; this may be a read error. V and J are TRBV2 and TRBJ2-3; tentatively, D is TRBD2 (5 bases). This CDR3 has 11 residues. The germline V gene has CDR1 SNHLY and CDR2 FYNNEI. The CDR3 bases are TGTGCCAGCAGTGGTAGCAGCGGATACAATTTT. It yields the protein CASSGSSGYNF.

The genes are TRBV2 and TRBJ2-7; 8 bases fit TRBD1. There are 14 residues in the CDR3. Germline trimming cut 6 bases from V and 1 base from J; bases unmatched to any gene: 5. CDR1 is SNHLY, CDR2 FYNNEI, per germline. CDR3 DNA sequence: TGTGCCAGCAGGCCCGGACAGGGTTCCTACGAGCAGTACTTC. This gives the protein CASRPGQGSYEQYF.

This clone is a singleton in its sample. V usage is TRBV11-2 and J usage is TRBJ2-7; possible D gene TRBD1, 5 bases. This CDR3 comprises 15 residues. V lost 5 bases and J 5 bases, leaving 19 bases between the germline ends. CDR1 and CDR2 (germline): SGHAT, FQNNGV. CDR3 coding DNA: TGTGCCAGCAGCCTAGGGCCATCAGGGCTAAACGAGCAGTACTTC. Protein: CASSLGPSGLNEQYF.

About this clone: Other DNA sequences in the sample encode the same CDR3. The chain links TRBV19 to TRBJ2-6, with a weak D call TRBD2 (5 bases). The CDR3 extends over 15 amino acids. The V and J ends lost 2 bases and 2 bases respectively, with 7 bases between them. Germline CDR1 LNHDA, CDR2 SQIVND (reference sequence). The CDR3, as DNA: TGTGCCAGTAGTATAACGGGGACTGGGGCCAACGTCCTGACTTTC. It codes for CASSITGTGANVLTF. The full variable domain, in which reference TRBV19 and TRBJ2-6 provide the parts outside the CDR3, is DGGITQSPKYLFRKEGQNVTLSCEQNLNHDAMYWYRQDPGQGLRLIYYSQIVNDFQKGDIAEGYSVSREKKESFPLTVTSAQKNPTAFYLCASSITGTGANVLTFGAGSRLTVL.

The chain combines TRBV6-1 with TRBJ1-2; no clear D. V lost 6 bases to trimming and J lost 7 bases, with 9 bases between them. The CDR3 consists of 11 residues. The germline gives CDR1 MNHNS, CDR2 SASEGT. The CDR3 DNA sequence: TGTGCCAGCAGCTTTGATAGTGGCTACACCTTC. Its protein product is CASSFDSGYTF.

The chain is built from TRBV2 and TRBJ2-3; 8 nucleotides agree with TRBD2. Germline V gene lookup returns CDR1 SNHLY and CDR2 FYNNEI. V shed 2 bases and J 2 bases; nucleotides not matched to a gene: 3. This CDR3 spans 15 amino acids. The CDR3 nucleotides are TGTGCCAGCAGTGAAACTAGCGGTGACACAGATACGCAGTATTTT. Translating gives CASSETSGDTDTQYF.

This clone was picked up one time. This sequence joins TRBV6-1 and TRBJ2-5; 10 bases fit TRBD2. V dropped 0 bases and J dropped 4; count of bases not matched to a gene: 8. CDR1 is MNHNS and CDR2 is SASEGT in the germline V gene. This CDR3 contains 17 residues. DNA for the CDR3: TGTGCCAGCAGTGAAGCGTTTCTTAGCGGGAGGAGAGAGACCCAGTACTTC. As protein: CASSEAFLSGRRETQYF.

J is TRBJ2-1 and V is TRBV7-6; 10 bases line up with TRBD2. V shed 1 base and J 12 bases; nucleotides not matched to a gene: 12. Germline CDR1 and CDR2: SGHVS and FNYEAQ. This CDR3 has 16 residues. CDR3 loop: CASSLELSGRALGQFF. CDR3 DNA: TGTGCCAGCAGCTTAGAGTTGAGCGGGAGGGCGTTAGGGCAGTTCTTC. The entire variable domain, with the rest obtained from reference TRBV7-6 and TRBJ2-1, is as follows: GAGVSQSPRYKVTKRGQDVALRCDPISGHVSLYWYRQALGQGPEFLTYFNYEAQQDKSGLPNDRFSAERPEGSISTLTIQRTEQRDSAMYRCASSLELSGRALGQFFGPGTRLTVL.

This chain joins TRBV30 and TRBJ1-4; D is undetermined. The CDR3 has 13 amino acids. Germline CDR1 is GTSNPN and CDR2 is SVGIG (reference sequence). The V end was cut by 3 bases, the J end by 7 bases, with 12 bases between. The CDR3 region has the DNA TGTGCCTGGAGACCCCTTAACAGTGAAAAACTGTTTTTT. It is translated as CAWRPLNSEKLFF.

This rearrangement joins TRBV10-1 to TRBJ2-2, with TRBD1 as a possible D gene (5 bases). The germline CDR1 and CDR2 sequences are WNHNN and SYGVQD (reference sequence). V lost 3 bases and J lost 8, with 7 bases in between. The CDR3 contains 12 residues. In nucleotides, the CDR3 is TGCGCCAGCAGTGATCAGGGAGGGGAGCTGTTTTTT. Residues: CASSDQGGELFF.

Only one count was recorded for this clone. This chain joins TRBV4-3 and TRBJ2-3; D is undetermined. The length of the CDR3 is 14 residues. Germline assignment: CDR1 LGHNA and CDR2 YSLEER. The V gene lost 5 bases and the J gene lost 3 bases, with 12 bases spanning the gap. CDR3 bases: TGCGCCAGCAGCTTACGACACGAAACAGATACGCAGTATTTT. It encodes CASSLRHETDTQYF.

Of note for this clone: Germline and junction disagree at one end, which may indicate a read error. Other DNA sequences in this specimen translate into the identical CDR3. V usage is TRBV7-7 and J usage is TRBJ2-7, with 10 nucleotides matching TRBD1. In germline, CDR1 is SSHAT, CDR2 FNYEAQ (reference sequence). The CDR3 extends over 14 amino acids. CDR3 in amino acids: CASSLGQGAYEQYF. The CDR3 DNA reads TGTGCCAGCAGCTTAGGACAGGGGGCCTACGAACAGTACTTC.